These T cell receptor beta chains were read from a single sample in a study of blood T cell repertoires in COVID-19. Method: immunoSEQ multiplex PCR; TCRdb's copy keeps in-frame clones and lacks some. The table includes approximately 450,000 clones, more than 85% detected once. Sequencing was done on a sample of peripheral blood. These receptors were taken from a woman in her twenties or thirties with acute or convalescent COVID-19. Both conserved end residues are trimmed from each CDR3.

J | V | CDR3
TRBJ2-4 | TRBV7-9 | ASSPGLRAYPKNIQY
TRBJ1-2 | TRBV6-5 | ASMQEGYGYT
TRBJ2-3 | TRBV27 | ASSFGQADTQY
TRBJ1-5 | TRBV6-5 | ASAPTGQSNQPQH
TRBJ2-3 | TRBV7-2 | ASSFGGGAVADTQY
TRBJ2-5 | TRBV7-9 | ASSLAVGGAETQY
TRBJ1-3 | TRBV28 | ASSFSSLGGNTIY
TRBJ2-7 | TRBV9 | ASSPSGGFEQY
TRBJ2-3 | TRBV7-6 | ASSLGGGEPPPTDTQY
TRBJ1-6 | TRBV5-5 | ASSLRDTISPLH
TRBJ2-7 | TRBV6-5 | ARRDRAYEQY
TRBJ2-5 | TRBV9 | ASSVGGGGNQETQY
TRBJ1-5 | TRBV11-2 | ASSIQGERNQPQH
TRBJ2-7 | TRBV7-9 | ASSLTAYSYEQY
TRBJ1-3 | TRBV7-2 | ASSLRRGDTIY
TRBJ2-5 | TRBV5-4 | ASSLAGGPETQY
TRBJ1-1 | TRBV5-5 | ASSLRQGIMNTEAF
TRBJ1-2 | TRBV6-5 | ASSSTGQLLHGYT
TRBJ2-5 | TRBV2 | ASRVAGGGETQY
TRBJ2-5 | TRBV11-2 | ASSLGTGAETQY
TRBJ2-3 | TRBV3-1/TRBV3-2 | ASSQIAGSDTQY
TRBJ2-3 | TRBV11-2 | ASSLLQGSDTQY
TRBJ1-3 | TRBV28 | ASSFGESSGNTIY
TRBJ1-1 | TRBV27 | ASSSHRGISNTEAF
TRBJ2-2 | TRBV21-1 | ASSKVGCPGAGELF
TRBJ2-4 | TRBV28 | ASSSPGQGDIQY
TRBJ2-5 | TRBV6-5 | ASSPSGGARETQY
TRBJ2-7 | TRBV6-5 | ASSSTRGGVYEQY
TRBJ2-1 | TRBV10-2 | ASSEFGRTDLYNEQF
TRBJ2-7 | TRBV5-4 | ASSRDRGGEQY
TRBJ1-1 | TRBV29-1 | SVAGLSGTEAF
TRBJ1-5 | TRBV5-1 | ASSIGTGGNQPQH
TRBJ1-5 | TRBV24-1 | ATSDDWGRPDNQPQH
TRBJ2-5 | TRBV28 | ASSLFHLGGEETQY
TRBJ2-7 | TRBV7-9 | ASSLLGAYEQY
TRBJ2-1 | TRBV2 | ASSEPRRGGPNEQF
TRBJ2-3 | TRBV24-1 | ATSELDNTDTQY
TRBJ2-2 | TRBV4-1 | ASSVLAGAPNTGELF
TRBJ2-7 | TRBV5-1 | ASSTDRGGEQY
TRBJ2-7 | TRBV10-2 | ASSEWRRGTYEQY
TRBJ2-5 | TRBV5-1 | ASSLFGQGQETQY
TRBJ1-6 | TRBV9 | ASTWGGDNSPLH
TRBJ2-1 | TRBV11-2 | ASSYERGGVF
TRBJ1-6 | TRBV25-1 | ASSESGDYNSPLH
TRBJ2-1 | TRBV7-8 | ASSARLAGGQNEQF
TRBJ2-1 | TRBV15 | ATSRDATGIYNEQF
TRBJ1-5 | TRBV19 | ATRSGIVSNQPQH
TRBJ2-1 | TRBV5-1 | ASSLGGDGYNEQF
TRBJ2-1 | TRBV19 | ASSPTGVDNEQF